These T cell receptor beta chains were read from a single sample in a study of control samples from healthy donors and cancer patients. TCRdb's table, derived via immunoSEQ multiplex PCR, lists solely in-frame clones and lacks some. The sample carries about 120,000 clones, 88% recorded once. The sample was blood. These receptors originate from an older woman in good health. Both conserved end residues are part of each CDR3. Fields, in order: D gene, V gene, clone size, J gene, CDR3 DNA, CDR3 protein. D genes are given only for firm matches. Rows give clone size only sometimes, using once, few, many, or a class for an expanded clone.

d_call: TRBD1
v_call: TRBV5-4
clone_size: few
j_call: TRBJ2-5
cdr3_nt: TGTGCCAGCACCCCCCGAGGGGGCGCATCAAAAGAGACCCAGTACTTC
cdr3_aa: CASTPRGGASKETQYF

d_call: -
v_call: TRBV7-3
clone_size: -
j_call: TRBJ1-2
cdr3_nt: TGTGCCAGCAGCCCGGGACTTAACTATGGCTACACCTTC
cdr3_aa: CASSPGLNYGYTF

d_call: TRBD1
v_call: TRBV18
clone_size: once
j_call: TRBJ2-7
cdr3_nt: TGTGCCAGCTCACTTCGGACAGGCTCCTACGAGCAGTACTTC
cdr3_aa: CASSLRTGSYEQYF

d_call: TRBD2
v_call: TRBV24-1
clone_size: once
j_call: TRBJ2-1
cdr3_nt: TGTGCCACAAATCCCGGGACTAGCGGGGGGGAGCAGTTCTTC
cdr3_aa: CATNPGTSGGEQFF

d_call: -
v_call: TRBV7-3
clone_size: -
j_call: TRBJ2-6
cdr3_nt: TGTGCCAGCAGCTTATTATTCAGTGGAGGGGCTGGGGCCAACGTCCTGACTTTC
cdr3_aa: CASSLLFSGGAGANVLTF

d_call: TRBD2
v_call: TRBV18
clone_size: -
j_call: TRBJ2-1
cdr3_nt: TGTGCCAGCTCACCCCTAGCGGGGGGCGACAATGAGCAGTTCTTC
cdr3_aa: CASSPLAGGDNEQFF

d_call: TRBD1
v_call: TRBV4-3
clone_size: -
j_call: TRBJ2-2
cdr3_nt: TGCGCCAGCAGCCGAGGTCCAGGGGGCGGGACCGGGGAGCTGTTTTTT
cdr3_aa: CASSRGPGGGTGELFF

d_call: -
v_call: TRBV4-1
clone_size: -
j_call: TRBJ1-3
cdr3_nt: TGCGCCAGCAGCCAGAAGGGGTCGGCAAACACCATATATTTT
cdr3_aa: CASSQKGSANTIYF

d_call: TRBD2
v_call: TRBV25-1
clone_size: -
j_call: TRBJ2-1
cdr3_nt: TGTGCCAGCAGTGAACCCCGGGGCGGGGGTTACAATGAGCAGTTCTTC
cdr3_aa: CASSEPRGGGYNEQFF

d_call: -
v_call: TRBV9
clone_size: -
j_call: TRBJ1-4
cdr3_nt: TGTGCCAGCAGCCCAACCGGGGGTAATGAAAAACTGTTTTTT
cdr3_aa: CASSPTGGNEKLFF

d_call: -
v_call: TRBV7-3
clone_size: -
j_call: TRBJ1-5
cdr3_nt: TGTGCCAGCAGCCTGGACGGAAATCAGCCCCAGCATTTT
cdr3_aa: CASSLDGNQPQHF

d_call: TRBD1
v_call: TRBV7-2
clone_size: -
j_call: TRBJ1-2
cdr3_nt: TGTGCCAGCAGCTCCCTGGGACAGGGGTTTGGCTACACCTTC
cdr3_aa: CASSSLGQGFGYTF

d_call: TRBD2
v_call: TRBV7-9
clone_size: -
j_call: TRBJ2-5
cdr3_nt: TGTGCCAGCAGCTCGACGGGGGGAAGCCAAGAGACCCAGTACTTC
cdr3_aa: CASSSTGGSQETQYF

d_call: -
v_call: TRBV6-5
clone_size: -
j_call: TRBJ2-2
cdr3_nt: TGTGCCAGCAGCAGGGACTGGCGGGCCGGGGAGCTGTTTTTT
cdr3_aa: CASSRDWRAGELFF

d_call: -
v_call: TRBV5-4
clone_size: -
j_call: TRBJ1-2
cdr3_nt: TGTGCCAGCAGCTTTGGGGGGGGCGCCGACTATGGCTACACCTTC
cdr3_aa: CASSFGGGADYGYTF

d_call: -
v_call: TRBV6-5
clone_size: -
j_call: TRBJ1-1
cdr3_nt: TGTGCCAGCAGTTACATGCGGGGCATGAACACTGAAGCTTTCTTT
cdr3_aa: CASSYMRGMNTEAFF

d_call: TRBD1
v_call: TRBV5-8
clone_size: -
j_call: TRBJ2-5
cdr3_nt: TGTGCCAGCAGCTTTGGCTCCGGGACAGGGGGGAAAGAGACCCAGTACTTC
cdr3_aa: CASSFGSGTGGKETQYF

d_call: -
v_call: TRBV6-5
clone_size: -
j_call: TRBJ2-7
cdr3_nt: TGTGCCAGCAGTTACTCTAGCGCGAGCTGGGAGCAGTACTTC
cdr3_aa: CASSYSSASWEQYF

d_call: -
v_call: TRBV5-1
clone_size: -
j_call: TRBJ2-7
cdr3_nt: TGCGCCAGCAGCCCAGGGACGGATAGCTCCTACGAGCAGTACTTC
cdr3_aa: CASSPGTDSSYEQYF

d_call: TRBD2
v_call: TRBV7-3
clone_size: once
j_call: TRBJ2-1
cdr3_nt: TGTGCCAGCAGCTTAAACTCGGGGGGGCTAATCAATGAGCAGTTCTTC
cdr3_aa: CASSLNSGGLINEQFF

d_call: TRBD1
v_call: TRBV3-1/TRBV3-2
clone_size: -
j_call: TRBJ1-1
cdr3_nt: TGTGCCAGCAGCCCAGGGGGGCTGGAGAACACTGAAGCTTTCTTT
cdr3_aa: CASSPGGLENTEAFF

d_call: -
v_call: TRBV6-2/TRBV6-3
clone_size: -
j_call: TRBJ1-4
cdr3_nt: TGTGCCAGCAGTGCGACAGCAGACTCAGGAAAACTGTTTTTT
cdr3_aa: CASSATADSGKLFF

d_call: TRBD2
v_call: TRBV7-8
clone_size: -
j_call: TRBJ2-5
cdr3_nt: TGTGCCAGCTGGGGCGGGGGAATAGAGACCCAGTACTTC
cdr3_aa: CASWGGGIETQYF

d_call: -
v_call: TRBV10-3
clone_size: -
j_call: TRBJ2-5
cdr3_nt: TGTGCCATCAGTGAAGGAGCCACCCGAGGAGAGACCCAGTACTTC
cdr3_aa: CAISEGATRGETQYF

d_call: -
v_call: TRBV6-4
clone_size: -
j_call: TRBJ1-1
cdr3_nt: TGTGCCAGCAGGGAGGGGAGGGTCCCCACTGAAGCTTTCTTT
cdr3_aa: CASREGRVPTEAFF

d_call: -
v_call: TRBV7-3
clone_size: -
j_call: TRBJ2-3
cdr3_nt: TGTGCCAGCAGCTTAGAGACTAGACCCCTTAGCACAGATACGCAGTATTTT
cdr3_aa: CASSLETRPLSTDTQYF

d_call: -
v_call: TRBV4-1
clone_size: -
j_call: TRBJ2-7
cdr3_nt: TGCGCCAGCAGCCACCGCATAGATACCTACGAGCAGTACTTC
cdr3_aa: CASSHRIDTYEQYF

d_call: -
v_call: TRBV7-3
clone_size: few
j_call: TRBJ1-1
cdr3_nt: TGTGCCAGCAGCTTATCTGCCGGGGGCAGAGCTTTCTTT
cdr3_aa: CASSLSAGGRAFF

d_call: TRBD1
v_call: TRBV5-1
clone_size: -
j_call: TRBJ1-1
cdr3_nt: TGCGCCAGCAGCACGCAGGGACAGCCGAACACTGAAGCTTTCTTT
cdr3_aa: CASSTQGQPNTEAFF

d_call: -
v_call: TRBV4-2
clone_size: -
j_call: TRBJ1-3
cdr3_nt: TGTGCCAGCAGCCAATTCGGAGTTGGCTCTGGAAACACCATATATTTT
cdr3_aa: CASSQFGVGSGNTIYF

d_call: -
v_call: TRBV2
clone_size: -
j_call: TRBJ2-2
cdr3_nt: TGTGCCAGCACCCCGGGGTCGAACACCGGGGAGCTGTTTTTT
cdr3_aa: CASTPGSNTGELFF

d_call: TRBD1
v_call: TRBV9
clone_size: few
j_call: TRBJ1-6
cdr3_nt: TGTGCCAGCAGCGTCGGGACAGGACTTAATTCACCCCTCCACTTT
cdr3_aa: CASSVGTGLNSPLHF

d_call: -
v_call: TRBV18
clone_size: -
j_call: TRBJ2-5
cdr3_nt: TGTGCCAGCTCACCGGTTGCTAGTTCTGAGACCCAGTACTTC
cdr3_aa: CASSPVASSETQYF

d_call: -
v_call: TRBV24-1
clone_size: few
j_call: TRBJ2-1
cdr3_nt: TGTGCCACCAGTCCCGGCCAGGTAGTCTACAATGAGCAGTTCTTC
cdr3_aa: CATSPGQVVYNEQFF

d_call: -
v_call: TRBV25-1
clone_size: -
j_call: TRBJ1-1
cdr3_nt: TGTGCCAGCAGTACAACACCGGGACGAAACACTGAAGCTTTCTTT
cdr3_aa: CASSTTPGRNTEAFF

d_call: TRBD1
v_call: TRBV11-2
clone_size: -
j_call: TRBJ1-4
cdr3_nt: TGTGCCAGCAGCAGGACAGGGGGTGAGGAAAAACTGTTTTTT
cdr3_aa: CASSRTGGEEKLFF

d_call: -
v_call: TRBV7-2
clone_size: -
j_call: TRBJ2-5
cdr3_nt: TGTGCCAGCAGCTTCTACCGGGACTCCCAAGAGACCCAGTACTTC
cdr3_aa: CASSFYRDSQETQYF

d_call: -
v_call: TRBV6-5
clone_size: -
j_call: TRBJ1-6
cdr3_nt: TGTGCCAGCAGGCCCGGGAATTCACCCCTCCACTTT
cdr3_aa: CASRPGNSPLHF

d_call: TRBD1
v_call: TRBV5-6
clone_size: few
j_call: TRBJ2-7
cdr3_nt: TGTGCCAGCAGTGTTGACTCGGGGACAGCCACCTACGAGCAGTACTTC
cdr3_aa: CASSVDSGTATYEQYF

d_call: -
v_call: TRBV5-5
clone_size: -
j_call: TRBJ2-5
cdr3_nt: TGTGCCAGCACCCCCTTGGCTGGGGTCCAGGGGGAGACCCAGTACTTC
cdr3_aa: CASTPLAGVQGETQYF

d_call: -
v_call: TRBV18
clone_size: -
j_call: TRBJ2-3
cdr3_nt: TGTGCCAGCTCAATCCCCGGGGCCACAGATACGCAGTATTTT
cdr3_aa: CASSIPGATDTQYF

d_call: -
v_call: TRBV11-2
clone_size: -
j_call: TRBJ2-5
cdr3_nt: TGTGCCAGCAGCTTAGGCTGGGGGTTGGGGACCCAGTACTTC
cdr3_aa: CASSLGWGLGTQYF

d_call: TRBD1
v_call: TRBV7-2
clone_size: -
j_call: TRBJ1-4
cdr3_nt: TGTGCCAGCAGCACTACCCGACAGGGAAATGAAAAACTGTTTTTT
cdr3_aa: CASSTTRQGNEKLFF

d_call: -
v_call: TRBV7-8
clone_size: -
j_call: TRBJ1-2
cdr3_nt: TGTGCCAGCAGCTTATATCAGGGGTATGGCTACACCTTC
cdr3_aa: CASSLYQGYGYTF

d_call: -
v_call: TRBV4-3
clone_size: once
j_call: TRBJ2-2
cdr3_nt: TGCGCCAGCAGCCAGGGGCTTGCTAACACCGGGGAGCTGTTTTTT
cdr3_aa: CASSQGLANTGELFF

d_call: -
v_call: TRBV5-1
clone_size: -
j_call: TRBJ1-1
cdr3_nt: TGCGCCAGCAGCTCGAACGGACCGAACACTGAAGCTTTCTTT
cdr3_aa: CASSSNGPNTEAFF

d_call: TRBD1
v_call: TRBV12-3/TRBV12-4
clone_size: -
j_call: TRBJ1-1
cdr3_nt: TGTGCCAGCAGTTCAAACAGGGGCACTGAAGCTTTCTTT
cdr3_aa: CASSSNRGTEAFF

d_call: -
v_call: TRBV10-2
clone_size: -
j_call: TRBJ1-6
cdr3_nt: TGCGCCAGCAGTGAGTCGGTGTCAGGGAGTTCGTTTTCACCCCTCCACTTT
cdr3_aa: CASSESVSGSSFSPLHF

d_call: -
v_call: TRBV7-6
clone_size: once
j_call: TRBJ1-2
cdr3_nt: TGTGCCAGCAGCCCCGGAGGCACCACTTATAACTATGGCTACACCTTC
cdr3_aa: CASSPGGTTYNYGYTF

d_call: -
v_call: TRBV5-1
clone_size: -
j_call: TRBJ1-4
cdr3_nt: TGCGCCAGCAGCTTGATCGGGACAACAACTAATGAAAAACTGTTTTTT
cdr3_aa: CASSLIGTTTNEKLFF

d_call: -
v_call: TRBV18
clone_size: -
j_call: TRBJ2-5
cdr3_nt: TGTGCCAGCTCTCAGGGGCCCGAGGAGACCCAGTACTTC
cdr3_aa: CASSQGPEETQYF

d_call: -
v_call: TRBV5-1
clone_size: -
j_call: TRBJ1-4
cdr3_nt: TGCGCCAGCAGCCCGGGGGCGGCGGCTTCAGAAAAACTGTTTTTT
cdr3_aa: CASSPGAAASEKLFF

d_call: TRBD1
v_call: TRBV14
clone_size: -
j_call: TRBJ2-7
cdr3_nt: TGTGCCAGCAGCCATATGACAGGGGGAACCCCTTACGAGCAGTACTTC
cdr3_aa: CASSHMTGGTPYEQYF